One and the same sample provided the 9 T cell receptor beta chains below, sequenced in a study of blood T cells in healthy people across ages. A second roughly 7 to 12 cycle PCR used barcoded and J-beta primers. TCRdb reprocessed the 5' RACE reads with MiXCR, giving one entry per CDR3 protein. The top ten hold about 22% of the sample, which has some 920,000 distinct CDR3 sequences, around 54% seen once. The sequenced sample consisted of blood. The receptors were sampled from a woman aged 55 to 70 in good health.

V gene TRBV27 combines with J gene TRBJ1-4; 9 nucleotides match TRBD1. CDR3 length: 16 amino acids. Trimming cost V 4 bases and J 5 bases; bases outside gene matches: 8. CDR1 and CDR2 (germline): MNHEY, SMNVEV (reference sequence). CDR3 amino acids: CASSWGAGTGNEKLFF. In DNA, the CDR3 is TGTGCCAGCAGTTGGGGGGCGGGGACAGGGAATGAAAAACTGTTTTTT.

This sequence joins TRBV28 and TRBJ2-5; 8 positions match TRBD1. The CDR3 extends over 15 amino acids. V gave up 6 bases and J gave up 3 bases; unmatched junction bases: 9. Germline lookup yields CDR1 MDHEN and CDR2 SYDVKM. The CDR3 spells CASRNVGQGEETQYF. CDR3 coding DNA: TGTGCCAGCAGAAACGTAGGACAGGGTGAAGAGACCCAGTACTTC.

The rearrangement joins TRBV4-3 to TRBJ2-5; 8 nucleotides align to TRBD2. The V segment lost 0 bases and the J segment 5 bases; nucleotides outside the gene matches: 5. Germline V gene data show CDR1 as LGHNA and CDR2 as YSLEER. The CDR3 contains 15 residues. Written as DNA, the CDR3 is TGCGCCAGCAGCCAAGATAGAGCGGGAGTTGAGACCCAGTACTTC. This encodes CASSQDRAGVETQYF.

The CDR3 region has the DNA TGCAGCGTTGAAGATATAAGGGACCAGACCTACGAGCAGTACTTC. Protein product: CSVEDIRDQTYEQYF. The chain combines TRBV29-1 with TRBJ2-7; D might be TRBD1 or TRBD2, each matching 5 bases. V was trimmed by 0 bases and J by 2 bases, leaving 14 bases between them. Germline CDR1 reads SQVTM; CDR2 reads ANQGSEA. The CDR3 runs 15 residues.

This sequence joins TRBV29-1 and TRBJ2-4; TRBD2 agrees at 8 bases. The J call may be in error: the DNA end matches TRBJ2-7 better. The germline gives CDR1 SQVTM, CDR2 ANQGSEA. The CDR3 loop spans 13 amino acids. CDR3 nucleotide sequence: TGCAGCGTCGAGGGGCCTAGCGGGTACGAGCAGTACTTC. It codes for CSVEGPSGYEQYF.

The rearrangement uses TRBV3-1 and TRBJ2-7, with D perhaps matching TRBD1 (5 bases). V was pared by 3 bases and J by 0 bases, with 9 bases between. The CDR3 sequence is 14 residues long. Germline CDR1 LGHDT, CDR2 YNNKEL (reference sequence). Written as DNA, the CDR3 is TGTGCCAGCAGCCACTTGGACACCTCCTACGAGCAGTACTTC. This codes for CASSHLDTSYEQYF.

The V gene is TRBV7-9, the J gene TRBJ1-1, with D maybe TRBD1 (6 bases). CDR1 and CDR2 (germline): SEHNR, FQNEAQ (reference sequence). The CDR3 consists of 12 residues. Trimming removed 7 bases at V and 11 bases at J, with 17 bases between. This CDR3 is CASTSAGRGAFF. The CDR3 DNA reads TGTGCCAGCACCTCAGCGGGTAGGGGGGCTTTCTTT. Looking up the rest from reference TRBV7-9 and TRBJ1-1 gives the full variable domain: DTGVSQNPRHKITKRGQNVTFRCDPISEHNRLYWYRQTLGQGPEFLTYFQNEAQLEKSRLLSDRFSAERPKGSFSTLEIQRTEQGDSAMYLCASTSAGRGAFFGQGTRLTVV.

The sample holds a few counts of this clonotype. The J gene is TRBJ2-4, the V gene TRBV7-9; possible D gene TRBD2, 6 bases. The better agreement between TRBJ2-5 and the DNA end casts doubt on the J call. Germline V gene sequence: CDR1 SEHNR, CDR2 FQNEAQ (reference sequence). CDR3 length: 13 amino acids. This chain's CDR3 is CASSGGRGGTQYF. The CDR3 bases are TGTGCCAGCAGCGGGGGTCGGGGAGGGACCCAGTACTTC.

This chain joins TRBV3-1 and TRBJ2-5; 8 bases align to TRBD1. Trimming at V came to 5 bases and at J to 6 bases, leaving 5 bases not matched to a gene. This CDR3 is 13 amino acids long. Germline CDR1 and CDR2: LGHDT and YNNKEL (reference sequence). The CDR3 DNA sequence: TGTGCCAGCAGCGCTCGACAGGGGCAGACCCAGTACTTC. It encodes CASSARQGQTQYF.